These 31 T cell receptor beta chains came from one sample sequenced in a study of blood T cell repertoires in COVID-19. Assay: immunoSEQ multiplex PCR; the TCRdb copy retains only in-frame clones and omits some. The sample consists of more than 35,000 clones, 87% of them appearing once. Sequenced sample: peripheral blood. These receptors all stem from a man in his sixties with acute or convalescent COVID-19.

This clone was seen only once. V and J are TRBV19 and TRBJ2-1; 9 nucleotides agree with TRBD2. V shed 5 bases and J 7 bases; nucleotides not matched to a gene: 9. This CDR3 is 15 amino acids long. CDR1 and CDR2 (germline): LNHDA, SQIVND (reference sequence). The CDR3 DNA reads as TGTGCCAGTAGTCCATATAGCGGGAGTGAAAATGAGCAGTTCTTC. Translating gives CASSPYSGSENEQFF. Complete variable domain (other parts from reference TRBV19 and TRBJ2-1): DGGITQSPKYLFRKEGQNVTLSCEQNLNHDAMYWYRQDPGQGLRLIYYSQIVNDFQKGDIAEGYSVSREKKESFPLTVTSAQKNPTAFYLCASSPYSGSENEQFFGPGTRLTVL.

Here the CDR3 DNA reads TGCGCCAGCAGCTTGGTGGCGGGGGTCAGTGGGTCCTACAATGAGCAGTTCTTC. This sequence encodes CASSLVAGVSGSYNEQFF. The chain uses TRBV5-1 and TRBJ2-1, with TRBD2 matching 7 bases. Germline V lookup: CDR1 SGHRS, CDR2 YFSETQ. Trimming at V came to 0 bases and at J to 1 base, leaving 10 bases not matched to a gene. This CDR3 is built from 18 residues.

This clone was seen a few times. The chain couples TRBV3-1 (or the pseudogene TRBV3-2) to TRBJ1-4, with 8 bases aligning to TRBD1. Germline-derived CDR1 and CDR2 are LGHDT and YNNKEL (reference sequence). J gave up 14 bases and V 4 bases, and 12 bases lay outside the gene matches. This CDR3 contains 14 residues. CDR3 residues: CASSRTGRLRGLFF. The CDR3 DNA is TGTGCCAGCAGCCGGACAGGGCGGCTGAGGGGCCTGTTTTTT.

The chain uses TRBV19 and TRBJ1-1; D gene ambiguous. Germline-derived CDR1 and CDR2 are LNHDA and SQIVND (reference sequence). The CDR3 has 13 residues. V gave up 8 bases and J gave up 1 base, with 11 bases separating them. CDR3 coding DNA: TGTGCCAGTGAAGGTAGACAGAACACTGAAGCTTTCTTT. This encodes CASEGRQNTEAFF.

This clone came up once. The rearrangement uses TRBV2 and TRBJ1-2; 9 bases line up with TRBD1. The CDR3 has 13 amino acids. Unmatched junction bases numbered 6, after V lost 9 bases and J lost 4 bases. Per germline, CDR1 SNHLY and CDR2 FYNNEI. In nucleotides, the CDR3 is TGTGCCAGTAGGACAGGGGTGGGCTATGGCTACACCTTC. This gives the protein CASRTGVGYGYTF.

The chain joins TRBV3-1 (or the pseudogene TRBV3-2) to TRBJ1-4, with D possibly being TRBD1 (5 bases). The germline gives CDR1 LGHDT, CDR2 YNNKEL (reference sequence). There are 15 residues in the CDR3. Trimming left V 8 bases short and J 2 bases short, with 15 bases between. The CDR3 region has the DNA TGTGCCAGCCTTAAACGACAGTCTACTAATGAAAAACTGTTTTTT. As protein: CASLKRQSTNEKLFF.

The chain is built from TRBV18 and TRBJ2-3; perhaps TRBD2 as D (6 bases). The V and J ends lost 2 bases and 11 bases respectively, with 14 bases between them. Germline V gene data show CDR1 as KGHSH and CDR2 as LQKENI. The CDR3 contains 13 residues. CDR3 nucleotide sequence: TGTGCCAGCTCACCAGCTAGCGAGTATGTGCAGTATTTT. Protein sequence: CASSPASEYVQYF.

The chain links TRBV19 to TRBJ1-1, with 7 nucleotides matching TRBD1. Germline values: CDR1 LNHDA, CDR2 SQIVND (reference sequence). CDR3 length equals 14 residues. Trimming cost V 7 bases and J 4 bases; bases outside gene matches: 9. Here the CDR3 reads CASNSGTGATEAFF. The DNA of the CDR3 is TGTGCCAGTAATTCGGGAACAGGGGCCACTGAAGCTTTCTTT.

The rearrangement links TRBV10-2 to TRBJ1-6; D unclear. Germline CDR1 WSHSY, CDR2 SAAADI. V lost 4 bases to trimming and J lost 13 bases, with 14 bases between them. The length of the CDR3 is 13 residues. As DNA, the CDR3 is TGCGCCAGCAGTGGGTTGTCCTCGGAGCCCCTCCACTTT. Translating it yields CASSGLSSEPLHF.

The J gene is TRBJ2-2, the V gene TRBV5-1; D unclear. Germline CDR1 reads SGHRS; CDR2 reads YFSETQ. V shed 1 base and J shed 0 bases, with 10 bases lying between them. The CDR3 consists of 16 residues. CDR3 amino acids: CASSLFAAANTGELFF. CDR3 DNA: TGCGCCAGCAGCTTGTTCGCGGCCGCGAACACCGGGGAGCTGTTTTTT.

V usage is TRBV5-1 and J usage is TRBJ1-2, with D hard to call. The V end was cut by 1 base, the J end by 4 bases, with 11 bases between. Germline assignment: CDR1 SGHRS and CDR2 YFSETQ. This CDR3 is built from 14 residues. The CDR3: CASSLRSAGYGYTF. DNA for the CDR3: TGCGCCAGCAGCTTGAGGTCGGCAGGCTATGGCTACACCTTC.

V gene TRBV19 combines with J gene TRBJ2-3; possibly TRBD1 for D (6 bases). The CDR3 loop spans 14 amino acids. The germline CDR1 and CDR2 sequences are LNHDA and SQIVND (reference sequence). Trimming took 8 bases from V and 2 from J, leaving 14 bases between them. The CDR3 DNA reads TGTGCCAGTGGGGACACGTCGATCACAGATACGCAGTATTTT. Translated, it gives CASGDTSITDTQYF.

The V and J genes are TRBV2 and TRBJ2-7; a weak D match, TRBD2 (7 bases). Looked up from germline, CDR1 is SNHLY and CDR2 is FYNNEI. This CDR3 comprises 11 residues. The ends were cut back, 8 bases at V and 9 bases at J, with 14 bases in the middle. The CDR3 coding sequence is TGTGCCAGCGGGGGGGGGCCGGGGCAGTACGTC. Amino acid sequence: CASGGGPGQYV.

DNA of the CDR3: TGTGCCAGCAGCCAACGACCTTTGGGGGAGGGTAGCTCCTACAATGAGCAGTTCTTC. It yields the protein CASSQRPLGEGSSYNEQFF. This chain links TRBV3-1 (or the pseudogene TRBV3-2) with TRBJ2-1; 7 positions agree with TRBD2. This CDR3 region has 19 residues. In germline, CDR1 is LGHDT, CDR2 YNNKEL (reference sequence). Trimming took 2 bases from V and 0 from J; bases not matched to a gene: 13.

CDR3 loop: CASIGEGETQYF. CDR3 in DNA: TGTGCCAGTATCGGGGAGGGGGAGACCCAGTACTTC. The V and J genes are TRBV7-2 and TRBJ2-5; 7 bases line up with TRBD2. The CDR3 runs 12 residues. Germline CDR1 reads SGHTA; CDR2 reads FQGNSA. V shed 9 bases and J 5 bases; nucleotides not matched to a gene: 6.

This chain links TRBV5-1 with TRBJ1-1; no clear D gene. CDR1 SGHRS and CDR2 YFSETQ come from the germline V gene. The V gene lost 4 bases and the J gene lost 5 bases, with 15 bases spanning the gap. This CDR3 has 14 residues. DNA of the CDR3: TGCGCCAGCAGCAGAAGGGAGGGCGGGACTGAAGCTTTCTTT. Translating it yields CASSRREGGTEAFF. Based on the CDR3 plus reference TRBV5-1 and TRBJ1-1, the full variable domain is KAGVTQTPRYLIKTRGQQVTLSCSPISGHRSVSWYQQTPGQGLQFLFEYFSETQRNKGNFPGRFSGRQFSNSRSEMNVSTLELGDSALYLCASSRREGGTEAFFGQGTRLTVV.

This sequence joins TRBV7-9 and TRBJ1-1, with D uncertain. Germline CDR1 and CDR2: SEHNR and FQNEAQ (reference sequence). The CDR3 covers 15 residues. V lost 5 bases and J lost 1, with 14 bases in between. DNA for the CDR3: TGTGCCAGCAGCCCCACCGGACTAGGGAACACTGAAGCTTTCTTT. Protein sequence: CASSPTGLGNTEAFF.

This sequence joins TRBV2 and TRBJ1-6; 11 bases line up with TRBD1. The germline gives CDR1 SNHLY, CDR2 FYNNEI. The CDR3 length is 15 residues. Trimming removed 7 bases from V and 7 bases from J; junction bases left unmatched: 6. The CDR3 nucleotides are TGTGCCAGCAAGGGGACAGGGGGAGAAAATTCACCCCTCCACTTT. Translation: CASKGTGGENSPLHF. The entire variable domain, with the rest obtained from reference TRBV2 and TRBJ1-6, is as follows: EPEVTQTPSHQVTQMGQEVILRCVPISNHLYFYWYRQILGQKVEFLVSFYNNEISEKSEIFDDQFSVERPDGSNFTLKIRSTKLEDSAMYFCASKGTGGENSPLHFGNGTRLTVT.

The genes are TRBV18 and TRBJ2-1; 7 bases are shared with TRBD2. Germline V gene sequence: CDR1 KGHSH, CDR2 LQKENI. This CDR3 is built from 15 residues. Germline trimming cut 6 bases from V and 4 bases from J; bases unmatched to any gene: 9. This CDR3 is CASSLTGGSYNEQFF. CDR3 nucleotides: TGTGCCAGCTCGCTTACGGGAGGTTCGTACAATGAGCAGTTCTTC.

The gene calls are TRBV3-1 (or the pseudogene TRBV3-2) and TRBJ2-1; no firm D call. The CDR3 runs 14 residues. The germline V gene has CDR1 LGHDT and CDR2 YNNKEL (reference sequence). Trimming took off 4 bases at V and 1 base at J, with 8 bases between the two ends. CDR3: CASSRQKSYNEQFF. Here the CDR3 DNA reads TGTGCCAGCAGCCGCCAGAAATCCTACAATGAGCAGTTCTTC.

The chain combines TRBV10-3 with TRBJ2-1; D is possibly TRBD2 (6 bases). Trimming cost V 0 bases and J 0 bases, with 9 bases left between them. Germline CDR1 is ENHRY and CDR2 is SYGVKD. The CDR3 covers 16 residues. The CDR3, as DNA: TGTGCCATCAGTGAGTCTAGCGGCAGCTCCTACAATGAGCAGTTCTTC. Translating gives CAISESSGSSYNEQFF.

In nucleotides, the CDR3 is TGCGCCAGCGAGGGGGTCGGGGGGAGCACTGAAGCTTTCTTT. Protein sequence: CASEGVGGSTEAFF. V is TRBV5-1 and J is TRBJ1-1, with a possible D match to TRBD1 (6 bases). CDR1 is SGHRS and CDR2 is YFSETQ in the germline V gene. Between the trimmed V and J ends, which lost 7 bases and 4 bases, there was a span of 17 bases. CDR3 length: 14 residues.

The chain carries TRBV28 and TRBJ2-5, with 12 positions matching TRBD1. With 2 bases clipped from V and 4 bases from J, the junction kept 11 bases outside the gene matches. The CDR3 sequence is 18 residues long. The germline V gene has CDR1 MDHEN and CDR2 SYDVKM. CDR3 in DNA: TGTGCCAGCAGTTTACCACCGGGACAGGGGGCCACCAGAGAGACCCAGTACTTC. It translates to CASSLPPGQGATRETQYF.

The chain links TRBV9 to TRBJ2-3; tentatively, D is TRBD2 (5 bases). CDR3 length equals 14 residues. In germline, CDR1 is SGDLS, CDR2 YYNGEE. The ends were cut back, 7 bases at V and 4 bases at J, with 16 bases in the middle. CDR3 DNA: TGTGCCAGCGGTGCCCTAGGAGGCTCAGATACGCAGTATTTT. Amino acids: CASGALGGSDTQYF.

The chain has TRBV3-1 (or the pseudogene TRBV3-2) and TRBJ1-2; TRBD1 is a possible D gene (6 bases). V dropped 0 bases and J dropped 6 bases, with 14 bases sitting between them. There are 15 residues in the CDR3. The germline V gene encodes CDR1 LGHDT and CDR2 YNNKEL (reference sequence). The CDR3 protein is CASSQEGLRGDGYTF. The CDR3 coding sequence is TGTGCCAGCAGCCAAGAGGGGCTCAGGGGAGATGGCTACACCTTC.

V usage is TRBV6-1 and J usage is TRBJ2-7, with D possibly TRBD2 on 5 matching bases. The V gene lost 1 base and the J gene lost 2 bases, with 6 bases spanning the gap. Per germline, CDR1 MNHNS and CDR2 SASEGT. The CDR3 loop spans 13 amino acids. As DNA, the CDR3 is TGTGCCAGCAGTGAAGACGGGACCTACGAGCAGTACTTC. Protein product: CASSEDGTYEQYF.

The chain uses TRBV28 and TRBJ2-7; D call uncertain. Trimming stripped 3 bases from V and 0 bases from J, with 9 bases between. CDR3 length: 14 amino acids. Germline CDR1 is MDHEN and CDR2 is SYDVKM. DNA of the CDR3: TGTGCCAGCAGTTTCTGGTCCAGCTCCTACGAGCAGTACTTC. As protein: CASSFWSSSYEQYF.

The J gene is TRBJ2-2, the V gene TRBV9; 7 nucleotides line up with TRBD2. After removal of 0 bases from V and 4 bases from J, the junction contained 15 bases not matched to a gene. The CDR3 length is 19 residues. Germline V lookup: CDR1 SGDLS, CDR2 YYNGEE. The CDR3 sequence is CASSVGIGAGASSTGELFF. The CDR3 DNA reads as TGTGCCAGCAGCGTAGGAATCGGGGCGGGAGCCTCGAGCACCGGGGAGCTGTTTTTT.

The chain uses TRBV7-9 and TRBJ1-1; tentative D call: TRBD1 (6 bases). Trimming pared 3 bases from V and 4 bases from J, leaving 12 bases between. From germline, CDR1 is SEHNR and CDR2 FQNEAQ (reference sequence). The CDR3 totals 14 residues. CDR3 bases: TGTGCCAGCAGCTTTCTGGGGGCAGGCACTGAAGCTTTCTTT. This encodes CASSFLGAGTEAFF.

The chain recombines TRBV29-1 with TRBJ2-3; TRBD2 agrees at 7 bases. CDR1 SQVTM and CDR2 ANQGSEA come from the germline V gene. This CDR3 comprises 11 residues. The V gene end was trimmed by 7 bases and the J gene end by 7 bases; junction bases not matched to a gene: 5. The DNA for the CDR3 is TGCAGCGGACTAGCTGGGAATACGCAGTATTTT. Its translation: CSGLAGNTQYF.

The CDR3 sequence: CASSYSGGRGYIQYF. For the CDR3, the DNA is TGTGCCAGCAGTTACTCGGGCGGGAGAGGATACATTCAGTACTTC. This rearrangement joins TRBV6-2 or TRBV6-3 to TRBJ2-4, with 7 bases lining up with TRBD2. This CDR3 spans 15 amino acids. Germline loops: CDR1 MNHEY, CDR2 SVGEGT. Losses at the gene ends were 0 bases for V and 8 bases for J; bases not matched to a gene: 7.